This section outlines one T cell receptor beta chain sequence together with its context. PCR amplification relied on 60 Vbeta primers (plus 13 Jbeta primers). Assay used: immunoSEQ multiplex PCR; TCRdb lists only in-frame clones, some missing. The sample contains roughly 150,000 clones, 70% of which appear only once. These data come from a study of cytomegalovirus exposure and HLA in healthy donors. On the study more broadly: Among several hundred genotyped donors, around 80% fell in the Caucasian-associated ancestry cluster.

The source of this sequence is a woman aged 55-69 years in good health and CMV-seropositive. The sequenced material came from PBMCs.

CDR3 sequence (DNA): TGTGCCAGCAGCCTCCGGGTCTCTAGCTACAATGAGCAGTTCTTC. This gives the protein CASSLRVSSYNEQFF. This chain joins TRBV7-6 and TRBJ2-1; no clear D. Per germline, CDR1 SGHVS and CDR2 FNYEAQ. The germline V and J ends were trimmed by 5 bases and 3 bases, with 14 bases remaining between them. This CDR3 has 15 amino acids.